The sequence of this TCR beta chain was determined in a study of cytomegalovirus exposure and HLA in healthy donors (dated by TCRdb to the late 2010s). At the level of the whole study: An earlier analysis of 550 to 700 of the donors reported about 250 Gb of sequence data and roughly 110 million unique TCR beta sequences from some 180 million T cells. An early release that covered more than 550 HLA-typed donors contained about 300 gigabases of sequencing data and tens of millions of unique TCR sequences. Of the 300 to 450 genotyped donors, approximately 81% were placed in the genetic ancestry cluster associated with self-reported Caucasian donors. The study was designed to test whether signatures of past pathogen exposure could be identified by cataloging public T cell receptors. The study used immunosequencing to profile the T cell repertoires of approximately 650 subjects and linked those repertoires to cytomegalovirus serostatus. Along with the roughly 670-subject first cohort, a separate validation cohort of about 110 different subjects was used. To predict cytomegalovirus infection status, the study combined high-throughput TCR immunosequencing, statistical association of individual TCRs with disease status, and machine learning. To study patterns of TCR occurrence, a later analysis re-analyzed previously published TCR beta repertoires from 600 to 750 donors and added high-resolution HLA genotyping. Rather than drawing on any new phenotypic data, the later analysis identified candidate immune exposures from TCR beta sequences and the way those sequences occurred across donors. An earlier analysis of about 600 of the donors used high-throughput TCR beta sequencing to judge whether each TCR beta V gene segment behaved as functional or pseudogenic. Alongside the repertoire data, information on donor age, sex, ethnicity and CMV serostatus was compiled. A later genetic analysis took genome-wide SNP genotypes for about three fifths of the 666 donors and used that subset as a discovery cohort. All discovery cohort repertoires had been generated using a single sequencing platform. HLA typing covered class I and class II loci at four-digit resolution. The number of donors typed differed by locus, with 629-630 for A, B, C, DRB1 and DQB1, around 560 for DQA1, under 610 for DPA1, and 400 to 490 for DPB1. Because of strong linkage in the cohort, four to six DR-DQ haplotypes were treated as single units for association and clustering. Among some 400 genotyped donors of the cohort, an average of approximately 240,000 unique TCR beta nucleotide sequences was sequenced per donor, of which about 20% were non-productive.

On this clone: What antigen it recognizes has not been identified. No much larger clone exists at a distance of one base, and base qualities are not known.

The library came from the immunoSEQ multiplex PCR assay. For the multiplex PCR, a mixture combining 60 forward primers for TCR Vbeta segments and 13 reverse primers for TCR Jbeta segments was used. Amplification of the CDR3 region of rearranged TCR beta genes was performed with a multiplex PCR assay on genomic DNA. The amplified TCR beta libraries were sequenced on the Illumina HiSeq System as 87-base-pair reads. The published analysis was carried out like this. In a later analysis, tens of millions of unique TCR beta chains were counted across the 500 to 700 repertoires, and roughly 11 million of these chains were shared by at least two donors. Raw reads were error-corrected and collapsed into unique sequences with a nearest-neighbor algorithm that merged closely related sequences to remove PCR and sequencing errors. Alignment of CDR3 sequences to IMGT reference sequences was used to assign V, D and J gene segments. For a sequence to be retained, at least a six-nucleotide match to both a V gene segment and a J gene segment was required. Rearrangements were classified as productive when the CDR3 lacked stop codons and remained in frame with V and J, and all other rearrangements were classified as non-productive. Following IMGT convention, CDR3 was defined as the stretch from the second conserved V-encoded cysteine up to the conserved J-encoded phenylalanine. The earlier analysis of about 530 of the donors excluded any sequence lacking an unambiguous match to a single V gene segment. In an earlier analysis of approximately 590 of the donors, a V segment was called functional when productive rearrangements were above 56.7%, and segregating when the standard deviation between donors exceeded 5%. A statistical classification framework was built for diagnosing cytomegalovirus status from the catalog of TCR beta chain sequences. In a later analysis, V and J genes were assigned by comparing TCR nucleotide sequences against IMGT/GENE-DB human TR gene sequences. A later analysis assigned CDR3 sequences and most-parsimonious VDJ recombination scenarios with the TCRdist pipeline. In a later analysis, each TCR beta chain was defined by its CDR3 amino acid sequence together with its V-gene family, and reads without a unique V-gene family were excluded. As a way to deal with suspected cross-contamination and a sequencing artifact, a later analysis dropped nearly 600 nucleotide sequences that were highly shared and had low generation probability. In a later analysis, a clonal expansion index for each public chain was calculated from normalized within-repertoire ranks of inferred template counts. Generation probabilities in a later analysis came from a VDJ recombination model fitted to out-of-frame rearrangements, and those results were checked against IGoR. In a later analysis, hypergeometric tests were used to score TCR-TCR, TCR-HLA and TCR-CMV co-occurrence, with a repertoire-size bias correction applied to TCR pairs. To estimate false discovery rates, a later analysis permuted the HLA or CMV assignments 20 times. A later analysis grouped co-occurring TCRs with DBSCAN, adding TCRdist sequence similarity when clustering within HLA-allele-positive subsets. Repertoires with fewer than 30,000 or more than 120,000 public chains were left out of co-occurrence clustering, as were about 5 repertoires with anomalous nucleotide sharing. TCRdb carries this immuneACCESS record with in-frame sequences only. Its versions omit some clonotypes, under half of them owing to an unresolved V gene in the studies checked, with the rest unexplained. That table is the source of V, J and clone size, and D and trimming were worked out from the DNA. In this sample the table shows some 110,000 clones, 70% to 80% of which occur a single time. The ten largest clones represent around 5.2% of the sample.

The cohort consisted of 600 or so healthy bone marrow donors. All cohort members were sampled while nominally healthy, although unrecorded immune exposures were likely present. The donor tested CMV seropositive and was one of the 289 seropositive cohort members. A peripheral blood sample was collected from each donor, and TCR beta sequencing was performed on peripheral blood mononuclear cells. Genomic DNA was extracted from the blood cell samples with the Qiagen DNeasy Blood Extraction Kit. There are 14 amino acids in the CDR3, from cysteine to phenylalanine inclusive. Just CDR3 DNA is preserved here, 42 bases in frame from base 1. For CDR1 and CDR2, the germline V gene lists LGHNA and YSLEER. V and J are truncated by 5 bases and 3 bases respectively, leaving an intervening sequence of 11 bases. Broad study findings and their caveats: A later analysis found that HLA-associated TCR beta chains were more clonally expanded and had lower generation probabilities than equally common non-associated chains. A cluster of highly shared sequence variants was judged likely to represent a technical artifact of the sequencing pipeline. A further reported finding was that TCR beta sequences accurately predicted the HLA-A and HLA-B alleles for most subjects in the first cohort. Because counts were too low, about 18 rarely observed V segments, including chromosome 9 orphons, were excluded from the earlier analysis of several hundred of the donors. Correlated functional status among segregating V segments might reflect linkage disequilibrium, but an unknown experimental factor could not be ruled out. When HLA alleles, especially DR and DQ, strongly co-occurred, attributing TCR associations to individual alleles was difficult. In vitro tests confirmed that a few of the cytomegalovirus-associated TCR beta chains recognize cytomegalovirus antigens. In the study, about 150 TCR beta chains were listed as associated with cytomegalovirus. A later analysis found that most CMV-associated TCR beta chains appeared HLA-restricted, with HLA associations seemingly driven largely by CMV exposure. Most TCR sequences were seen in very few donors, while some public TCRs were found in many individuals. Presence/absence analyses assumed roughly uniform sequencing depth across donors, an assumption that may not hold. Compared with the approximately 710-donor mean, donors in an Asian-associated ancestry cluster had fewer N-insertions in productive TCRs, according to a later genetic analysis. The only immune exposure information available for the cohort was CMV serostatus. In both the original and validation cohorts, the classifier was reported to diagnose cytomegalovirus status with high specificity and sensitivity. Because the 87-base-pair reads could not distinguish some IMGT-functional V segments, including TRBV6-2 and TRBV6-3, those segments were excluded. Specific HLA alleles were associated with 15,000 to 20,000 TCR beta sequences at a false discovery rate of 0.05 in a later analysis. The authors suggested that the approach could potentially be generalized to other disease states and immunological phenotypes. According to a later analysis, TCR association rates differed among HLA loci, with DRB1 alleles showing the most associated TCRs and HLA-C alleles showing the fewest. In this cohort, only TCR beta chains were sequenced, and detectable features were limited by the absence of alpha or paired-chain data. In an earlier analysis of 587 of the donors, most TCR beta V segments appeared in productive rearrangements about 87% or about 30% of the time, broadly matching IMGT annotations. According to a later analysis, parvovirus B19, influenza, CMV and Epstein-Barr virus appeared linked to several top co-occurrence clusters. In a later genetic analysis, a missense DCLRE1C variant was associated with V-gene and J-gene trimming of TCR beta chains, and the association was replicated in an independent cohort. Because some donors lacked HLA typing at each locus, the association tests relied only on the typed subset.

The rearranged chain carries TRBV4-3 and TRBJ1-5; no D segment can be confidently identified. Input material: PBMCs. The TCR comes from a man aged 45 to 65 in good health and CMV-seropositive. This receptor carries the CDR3 CASSSGQANQPQHF. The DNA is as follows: TGCGCCAGCAGCTCTGGGCAGGCCAATCAGCCCCAGCATTTT.